Listed here is a single T cell receptor beta chain. Terminally differentiated effector memory CD45RA+ cells were excluded from the naive CD8 cells, which were CD45RO-negative and positively selected for CCR7. This entry belongs to a study of shared clonotypes between healthy human individuals. Sequencing used immunoSEQ multiplex PCR; TCRdb keeps in-frame clones, though not all of them. The table shows around 2.1 million clones, with about 92% occurring only once. This sequence was found in a man aged 18-30 years in good health. Some clones in this sample may be carry-over from other donors' samples. Sequenced material: naive CD8+ T cells from PBMCs.

The CDR3 DNA reads as TGTGCCAGCAGCCACGGGTCGGGGGCTGTGAACACTGAAGCTTTCTTT. This codes for CASSHGSGAVNTEAFF. This chain joins TRBV27 and TRBJ1-1, with D possibly TRBD1 on 6 matching bases. The germline V gene encodes CDR1 MNHEY and CDR2 SMNVEV (reference sequence). Trimming took 6 bases from V and 0 from J, leaving 17 bases between them. The CDR3 totals 16 residues.